This TCR beta chain was sequenced in a study of T-cell reconstitution after alpha-beta-depleted transplantation in children. As it was prepared, the TCRbeta library received unique molecular identifiers. TCRdb analysed the PCR reads with MiXCR anew, one entry per CDR3 protein. The table has approximately 390,000 distinct CDR3 sequences, 11% seen once. This clonotype was recorded many times. The CDR3 has 15 residues. V shed 8 bases and J 0 bases; nucleotides not matched to a gene: 7. The rearrangement joins TRBV12-3 or TRBV12-4 to TRBJ1-3, with 7 bases identical to TRBD1. This receptor was taken from a human donor who donated a stem cell graft to a child with acute myeloid leukemia. The sample consisted of PBMCs from the stem cell graft donor, taken from the stem cell graft. The CDR3 is CASRTGLISGNTIYF. In nucleotides, the CDR3 is TGTGCCAGCCGGACAGGACTAATCTCTGGAAACACCATATATTTT.